This passage covers 15 T cell receptor beta chains from one sample sequenced in a study of OX40 agonist ivuxolimab in advanced cancers. Assay: immunoSEQ multiplex PCR; the TCRdb copy retains only in-frame clones and omits some. In the table there are some 40,000 clones, more than 70% of which are singletons. Sequenced here: CD4+ or CD8+ T cells sorted from blood, sampled in a trial of the OX40 agonist ivuxolimab. The receptors were gathered from an adult with an advanced solid tumor such as melanoma, head and neck, liver or kidney cancer.

The genes are TRBV4-1 and TRBJ1-2; 11 bases match TRBD1. The V gene's germline CDR1 is MGHRA and CDR2 YSYEKL. Unmatched junction bases numbered 4, after V lost 4 bases and J lost 3 bases. The CDR3 is 15 residues long. In DNA form, the CDR3 reads TGCGCCAGCAGCCTTCGGACAGGGGGCGACTATGGCTACACCTTC. Amino acid sequence: CASSLRTGGDYGYTF.

The V and J genes are TRBV12-5 and TRBJ2-3; 9 bases align to TRBD1. This CDR3 spans 16 amino acids. Looked up from germline, CDR1 is LGHNT and CDR2 is FRNRAP. The junction had 8 bases not matched to a gene; V was cut back by 4 bases and J by 3 bases. The CDR3 loop is CASGWGDRVRTDTQYF. The CDR3, as DNA: TGTGCTAGTGGTTGGGGGGACAGGGTAAGAACAGATACGCAGTATTTT.

The chain employs TRBV6-6 and TRBJ1-5; D gene ambiguous. V was pared by 5 bases and J by 2 bases, with 7 bases between. Germline CDR1 MNHNY, CDR2 SVGAGI (reference sequence). CDR3 length: 13 residues. CDR3 loop: CASSPGGNQPQHF. The CDR3 nucleotides read TGTGCCAGCAGTCCGGGTGGCAATCAGCCCCAGCATTTT.

The CDR3: CASSPYRDYNQPQHF. CDR3 nucleotide sequence: TGTGCCAGCAGCCCATACAGGGACTACAATCAGCCCCAGCATTTT. The chain has TRBV2 and TRBJ1-5, with D possibly matching TRBD1 (6 bases). Germline loops: CDR1 SNHLY, CDR2 FYNNEI. This CDR3 region has 15 residues. With 6 bases removed from V and 3 bases from J, the gap between germline ends came to 15 bases.

The chain couples TRBV2 to TRBJ2-5, with D unresolved. Germline loops: CDR1 SNHLY, CDR2 FYNNEI. The CDR3 extends over 15 amino acids. V was shortened by 6 bases and J by 2 bases, with 16 bases between the two germline ends. The CDR3 loop is CASSPRRAPQETQYF. The DNA of the CDR3 is TGTGCCAGCAGCCCCCGTCGTGCACCGCAAGAGACCCAGTACTTC.

V is TRBV9 and J is TRBJ2-7, with 11 bases identical to TRBD2. Germline values: CDR1 SGDLS, CDR2 YYNGEE. The CDR3 spans 18 residues. V lost 0 bases, J lost 3 bases, and 11 bases stayed unmatched. CDR3 loop: CASSVEPFLSGRDYEQYF. The CDR3 bases are TGTGCCAGCAGCGTAGAGCCCTTTCTTAGCGGGAGGGACTACGAGCAGTACTTC.

The chain joins TRBV7-9 to TRBJ2-7; the D is unclear. The V gene lost 5 bases and the J gene lost 5 bases, with 13 bases spanning the gap. Germline CDR1 is SEHNR and CDR2 is FQNEAQ (reference sequence). The CDR3 extends over 13 amino acids. The DNA for the CDR3 is TGTGCCAGCAGCCCCCCGTGGGCGGACGAGCAGTACTTC. Its translation: CASSPPWADEQYF. The full variable domain, completed using reference TRBV7-9 and TRBJ2-7, is DTGVSQNPRHKITKRGQNVTFRCDPISEHNRLYWYRQTLGQGPEFLTYFQNEAQLEKSRLLSDRFSAERPKGSFSTLEIQRTEQGDSAMYLCASSPPWADEQYFGPGTRLTVT.

This clone appeared once. The genes are TRBV5-4 and TRBJ2-7, with TRBD2 identical over 9 bases. Trimming removed 4 bases from V and 3 bases from J; junction bases left unmatched: 8. CDR1 is SGHNT and CDR2 is YYREEE in the germline V gene (reference sequence). The CDR3 is 15 amino acids. CDR3 in DNA: TGTGCCAGCAGCCACATTAGCGGGAGAGTCTACGAGCAGTACTTC. This encodes CASSHISGRVYEQYF.

The chain joins TRBV6-6 to TRBJ2-7; D tentatively fits TRBD1 or TRBD2 (7 bases each). The germline V gene has CDR1 MNHNY and CDR2 SVGAGI (reference sequence). The V end lost 2 bases, the J end lost 3 bases, and 17 bases lay between the germline ends. The CDR3 has 16 amino acids. The CDR3 nucleotides read TGTGCCAGCAGTTACGGCCGCGGGGGACAGCACTACGAGCAGTACTTC. The encoded protein is CASSYGRGGQHYEQYF.

As DNA, the CDR3 is TGTGCCAGCGAGAGGGCAGGACCAAGCAATCAGCCCCAGCATTTT. It codes for CASERAGPSNQPQHF. The rearrangement links TRBV2 to TRBJ1-5; D remains ambiguous. The CDR3 sequence is 15 residues long. The germline V gene encodes CDR1 SNHLY and CDR2 FYNNEI. V was shortened by 8 bases and J by 1 base, with 15 bases between the two germline ends.

The chain recombines TRBV7-2 with TRBJ1-1; the D gene is possibly TRBD1 (6 bases). This CDR3 has 13 residues. CDR1 and CDR2 from the germline V gene are SGHTA and FQGNSA. The V and J ends lost 2 bases and 11 bases respectively, with 15 bases between them. CDR3 sequence (DNA): TGTGCCAGCAGCTTAAATGGGGGGCGCGAGGCTTTCTTT. Translated, it gives CASSLNGGREAFF.

The CDR3 loop reads CASSLWTGVEKLFF. Here the CDR3 DNA reads TGCGCCAGCAGCTTGTGGACAGGGGTAGAAAAACTGTTTTTT. The chain joins TRBV5-1 to TRBJ1-4; 9 nucleotides align to TRBD1. This CDR3 has 14 amino acids. V dropped 1 base and J dropped 8; count of bases not matched to a gene: 3. The germline CDR1 and CDR2 sequences are SGHRS and YFSETQ.

V is TRBV14 and J is TRBJ2-7; TRBD2 matches at 13 bases. CDR1 SGHDN and CDR2 FVKESK come from the germline V gene. The CDR3 spans 20 residues. Trimming removed 0 bases from V and 7 bases from J; junction bases left unmatched: 18. The chain's CDR3 is CASSQEGETSGRPRWGEQYF. Here the CDR3 DNA reads TGTGCCAGCAGCCAAGAAGGAGAGACTAGCGGGAGGCCCCGATGGGGTGAGCAGTACTTC.

With respect to this clone: In the same sample, other DNA sequences code for this CDR3. The rearrangement links TRBV4-1 to TRBJ1-5; TRBD1 might be the D (5 bases). Germline V CDR1 and CDR2: MGHRA, YSYEKL. CDR3 length equals 13 residues. Trimming took 5 bases from V and 3 from J, leaving 8 bases between them. The CDR3 bases are TGCGCCAGCAGCACCGGGGCCAATCAGCCCCAGCATTTT. Residues: CASSTGANQPQHF.

This CDR3 reads CASGPHTPAFF. CDR3 DNA: TGTGCCAGCGGCCCCCATACCCCAGCTTTCTTT. V is TRBV27 and J is TRBJ1-1, with D unresolved. V was trimmed by 8 bases and J by 10 bases, leaving 14 bases between them. This CDR3 spans 11 amino acids. Germline V gives CDR1 MNHEY, CDR2 SMNVEV (reference sequence).